This T cell receptor (beta chain) was recorded in a study of OX40 agonist ivuxolimab in advanced cancers. Points from the study as a whole: There were also nonresponders showing low normalized T-cell clonal expansion.

V gave up 3 bases and J gave up 0 bases, with 6 bases separating them. This CDR3 region has 13 residues. CDR1 is KGHSH and CDR2 is LQKENI in the germline V gene. In the case of this clone: The target antigen is unknown. Other DNA sequences in the sample encode the same CDR3.

Measured with immunoSEQ multiplex PCR; TCRdb has only the in-frame clones, and not every one. The sample includes about 47,000 clones, around nine tenths of them seen just once. This TCR was sampled from an adult with an advanced solid tumor such as melanoma, head and neck, liver or kidney cancer. The sequencing here drew on CD4+ or CD8+ T cells sorted from blood, taken in a trial of the OX40 agonist ivuxolimab. V usage is TRBV18 and J usage is TRBJ2-7; unclear D gene. CDR3 region: CASSPPSSYEQYF. CDR3 in DNA: TGTGCCAGCTCACCCCCGAGCTCCTACGAGCAGTACTTC. The variable domain in full, with the rest retrieved from reference TRBV18 and TRBJ2-7, is NAGVMQNPRHLVRRRGQEARLRCSPMKGHSHVYWYRQLPEEGLKFMVYLQKENIIDESGMPKERFSAEFPKEGPSILRIQQVVRGDSAAYFCASSPPSSYEQYFGPGTRLTVT.